This passage covers 8 T cell receptor beta chains from one sample sequenced in a study of shared clonotypes between healthy human individuals. Here immunoSEQ multiplex PCR was the method, and the copy in TCRdb shows in-frame clones only, minus some. The profile covers about 690,000 clones, with about 90% appearing a single time and 34% taken by the ten largest. Input material: memory CD8+ T cells from PBMCs. As for subset: CD45RO+ cells pooled with CCR7-negative TemRA cells. These TCRs come from a young man in good health. Some clones in this sample may be carry-over from other donors' samples.

This clone was observed a few times. This sequence joins TRBV29-1 and TRBJ1-2; D is unresolved. Per germline, CDR1 SQVTM and CDR2 ANQGSEA. V was trimmed by 6 bases and J by 6 bases, leaving 14 bases between them. This CDR3 region has 12 residues. Here the CDR3 DNA reads TGCAGCGTGCTGGCTGGGATCCATGGCTACACCTTC. Its translation: CSVLAGIHGYTF.

The chain recombines TRBV13 with TRBJ2-1, with D possibly called TRBD1 or TRBD2 (6 bases each). V lost 3 bases to trimming and J lost 8 bases, with 11 bases between them. CDR3 length equals 13 residues. Germline V gene data show CDR1 as PRHDT and CDR2 as FYEKMQ (reference sequence). Here the CDR3 DNA reads TGTGCCAGCAGCTTCGGAGGGGGAGATGAGCAGTTCTTC. Amino acid sequence: CASSFGGGDEQFF.

The chain employs TRBV19 and TRBJ2-7, with D possibly being TRBD2 (6 bases). This CDR3 has 13 residues. Germline values: CDR1 LNHDA, CDR2 SQIVND (reference sequence). Between the trimmed V and J ends, which lost 1 base and 5 bases, there was a span of 9 bases. CDR3 loop: CASSIAGRNEQYF. The CDR3 nucleotides are TGTGCCAGTAGTATAGCAGGGAGGAACGAGCAGTACTTC.

The chain employs TRBV5-4 and TRBJ1-1; D is unclear. This CDR3 contains 13 residues. Trimming stripped 2 bases from V and 1 base from J, with 6 bases between. Germline V lookup: CDR1 SGHNT, CDR2 YYREEE (reference sequence). The CDR3 reads CASSFLPNTEAFF. The DNA of the CDR3 is TGTGCCAGCAGCTTTTTACCGAACACTGAAGCTTTCTTT. Variable domain in full (rest from reference TRBV5-4 and TRBJ1-1): ETGVTQSPTHLIKTRGQQVTLRCSSQSGHNTVSWYQQALGQGPQFIFQYYREEENGRGNFPPRFSGLQFPNYSSELNVNALELDDSALYLCASSFLPNTEAFFGQGTRLTVV.

The chain has TRBV28 and TRBJ2-1, with 9 bases aligning to TRBD2. The CDR3 length is 15 residues. The J segment lost 5 bases and the V segment lost 6 bases, leaving 8 bases of the junction unmatched. Germline loops: CDR1 MDHEN, CDR2 SYDVKM. CDR3 amino acids: CASRYGLAGDNEQFF. As DNA, the CDR3 is TGTGCCAGCAGGTATGGATTAGCGGGAGACAATGAGCAGTTCTTC.

This CDR3 is CASSEAGMPNGYTF. The DNA for the CDR3 is TGTGCCAGCAGTGAAGCGGGTATGCCAAATGGCTACACCTTC. The chain is built from TRBV6-1 and TRBJ1-2; no clear D. The germline V gene encodes CDR1 MNHNS and CDR2 SASEGT. The CDR3 is 14 residues long. Between the trimmed V and J ends, which lost 0 bases and 6 bases, there was a span of 11 bases.

The V gene is TRBV4-1, the J gene TRBJ1-3; D unclear. This CDR3 contains 18 residues. The germline gives CDR1 MGHRA, CDR2 YSYEKL. V lost 0 bases, J lost 0 bases, and 15 bases lay in between. The CDR3 bases are TGCGCCAGCAGCCAAGATCTTATTAGGATCGGCTCTGGAAACACCATATATTTT. Translated, it gives CASSQDLIRIGSGNTIYF.

Here the CDR3 reads CASSAEREGSYEQYF. The CDR3 DNA sequence: TGTGCCAGCAGCGCTGAGCGGGAGGGGTCCTACGAGCAGTACTTC. The chain uses TRBV11-2 and TRBJ2-5, with TRBD2 identical over 10 bases. The DNA end is more similar to TRBJ2-7, so the J call may be wrong. The CDR3 extends over 15 amino acids. Germline-derived CDR1 and CDR2 are SGHAT and FQNNGV.